A single T cell receptor (beta chain) is shown here with its context. This sample was taken from a study of glioma-infiltrating T cells after dendritic cell vaccination. Time point meaning: after dendritic cell vaccination, including at tumor progression/relapse. The PCR used 60 V beta and 13 J beta primers. Method: immunoSEQ multiplex PCR; TCRdb's copy keeps in-frame clones and lacks some. The data show around 100,000 clones, roughly four fifths seen once. Trimming took off 6 bases at V and 4 bases at J, with 16 bases between the two ends. The CDR3 runs to 15 residues. Germline assignment: CDR1 LNHDA and CDR2 SQIVND (reference sequence).

This clonotype was sampled from a human donor with glioblastoma. The chain has TRBV19 and TRBJ1-5; TRBD1 might be the D (6 bases). Sequenced material: blood, taken after dendritic cell vaccination. The CDR3 nucleotides are TGTGCCAGTAGCCCCCTCGACAGGTTGAATCAGCCCCAGCATTTT. Its translation is CASSPLDRLNQPQHF.